These 11 T cell receptor beta chains share one sample of origin, sequenced in a study of tumor-infiltrating lymphocytes in primary liver carcinoma. A constant-region primer served to make TCR beta cDNA from roughly 500 ng total RNA. For TCR beta, libraries were produced by three nested multiplex PCR rounds using slightly modified ARM-PCR. In the first two PCR rounds, TRBV1-TRBV30 forward primers were paired with a C-beta reverse primer, and each round lasted roughly 10 cycles. MiXCR was run by TCRdb on the multiplex PCR reads, yielding one entry per CDR3 protein. This table holds 100,000 or so distinct CDR3 sequences, more than 60% found once. Total RNA and DNA came together from around 20-30 mg of bulk tissue without cell sorting. Sequenced: liver tumor tissue from sampling region 5. Subset meaning: tumor region T5, tumor centre. The receptors shown here come from a woman aged 55 to 70 with primary liver carcinoma and hepatitis B virus infection.

A note on this clonotype: This may be a read error: a much more frequent sequence differs by one nucleotide. Because the CDR3 is missing its conserved closing phenylalanine or tryptophan, this is likely a read error. The chain combines TRBV28 with TRBJ2-7, with D possibly matching TRBD1 (6 bases). Per the germline V gene, CDR1 is MDHEN and CDR2 is SYDVKM. Trimming shortened V by 6 bases and J by 2 bases, and 17 bases separated the two germline ends. The CDR3 has 15 amino acids. The CDR3 region is CASRSNRALPYEQYY. The CDR3 nucleotides are TGTGCCAGCAGATCGAACAGGGCTCTTCCCTACGAGCAGTACTAC.

With respect to this clonotype: A much larger clone differs from this one at a single base, so this may be a read error. The chain is built from TRBV12-3 or TRBV12-4 and TRBJ1-2, with D uncertain. The CDR3 spans 14 residues. CDR3 protein: CAGSLVRSNYGYTF. In nucleotides, the CDR3 is TGTGCCGGCAGTTTAGTACGAAGTAACTATGGCTACACCTTC.

Many counts were recorded for this clonotype. The chain recombines TRBV7-9 with TRBJ1-2; 7 bases match TRBD1. Trimming removed 1 base from V and 9 bases from J; junction bases left unmatched: 8. CDR3 length equals 14 residues. Germline values: CDR1 SEHNR, CDR2 FQNEAQ (reference sequence). The CDR3 bases are TGTGCCAGCAGCTTAGAGGGGACAGATTGGCGCTACACCTTC. Translating it yields CASSLEGTDWRYTF.

To note about this clonotype: This clone may be a read error of a much larger clone one base away. The chain employs TRBV7-9 and TRBJ1-6; no definite D call. This CDR3 is 14 amino acids long. Trimming cost V 6 bases and J 8 bases, with 14 bases left between them. Germline loops: CDR1 SEHNR, CDR2 FQNEAQ (reference sequence). The CDR3 is CASRPDDPYSPLHF. CDR3 coding DNA: TGTGCCAGCAGGCCCGACGATCCGTATTCACCCCTCCACTTT.

In the case of this clonotype: Given the absence of the conserved phenylalanine or tryptophan at the CDR3 end, a read error is likely. The V and J genes are TRBV4-1 and TRBJ2-4; 16 bases align to TRBD2. CDR3 size: 18 residues. CDR1 and CDR2 (germline): MGHRA, YSYEKL. The CDR3 here is CTSSLGLAGGPAKNIQYL. The DNA of the CDR3 is TGCACCAGCAGCCTGGGACTAGCGGGAGGGCCGGCCAAAAACATTCAGTACTTA.

With regard to this clonotype: Mismatch with germline at one junction end may stem from a read error. The chain joins TRBV11-2 to TRBJ1-4, with D possibly matching TRBD1 (6 bases). Germline V gives CDR1 SGHAT, CDR2 FQNNGV. The CDR3 runs 14 residues. In DNA, the CDR3 is TGTGCCAGCGGCCCGGGACACGTCTATGAAAAACTGTTCTTT. Protein: CASGPGHVYEKLFF.

As to this clonotype: Relative to the germline gene, one junction end is altered; a read error may explain this. The V call is TRBV11-3, the J call TRBJ2-1, with D perhaps TRBD2 (5 bases). Germline lookup yields CDR1 SGHNT and CDR2 YENEEA. The CDR3 is 13 residues long. Written as DNA, the CDR3 is TGTGTCAGCAGCTTAGAGGAGGTAGATGAGCTGCTCTTC. Translation: CVSSLEEVDELLF.

Concerning this clonotype: Sequence at one end of the junction differs from germline and may be a read error. V is TRBV29-1 and J is TRBJ1-2; maybe TRBD1 (6 bases). The germline V gene has CDR1 SQVTM and CDR2 ANQGSEA. This CDR3 has 15 amino acids. The CDR3 DNA sequence: TGCATCGTTGAAGCCGGGGGGGGGGCTAGGAAAGGCTACACCTTC. Translating gives CIVEAGGGARKGYTF.

The rearrangement joins TRBV18 to TRBJ2-7; D ambiguous. Trimming removed 3 bases from V and 2 bases from J, with 11 bases in between. Germline V lookup: CDR1 KGHSH, CDR2 LQKENI. CDR3 size: 14 residues. The CDR3: CASSPSPKAYEQYF. CDR3 in DNA: TGTGCCAGCTCACCCTCGCCCAAAGCCTACGAGCAGTACTTC. Full variable domain (outside the CDR3, taken from reference TRBV18 and TRBJ2-7): NAGVMQNPRHLVRRRGQEARLRCSPMKGHSHVYWYRQLPEEGLKFMVYLQKENIIDESGMPKERFSAEFPKEGPSILRIQQVVRGDSAAYFCASSPSPKAYEQYFGPGTRLTVT.

By proportion, this clonotype is medium-sized. The J gene is TRBJ2-2, the V gene TRBV11-2; D uncertain. The V and J ends lost 3 bases and 6 bases respectively, with 11 bases between them. The CDR3 is 14 amino acids. Germline loops: CDR1 SGHAT, CDR2 FQNNGV. The CDR3 protein is CASSFYRSAGELFF. DNA for the CDR3: TGTGCCAGCAGCTTTTATAGATCCGCCGGGGAGCTGTTTTTT.

The chain recombines TRBV11-2 with TRBJ2-1; the match to TRBD2 covers 7 bases. V was clipped by 11 bases and J by 10 bases; unmatched bases: 14. CDR3 length equals 13 residues. Germline V gene lookup returns CDR1 SGHAT and CDR2 FQNNGV. The CDR3 is CARSLEPGGEQFF. Here the CDR3 DNA reads TGTGCCCGTAGCTTAGAACCGGGAGGAGAGCAGTTCTTC.